This TCR beta chain was retrieved from a study of CD8 T cells in ankylosing spondylitis. Findings and caveats of the study: Enrichment of disease-linked clones was reportedly significant in matched ankylosing spondylitis synovial fluid.

A few counts support this clonotype. Its specificity is not known. Quantitative 5'-RACE was performed with molecular barcodes, and it yielded the TCR beta libraries. TCRdb recomputed calls from the 5' RACE reads with MiXCR, one row per CDR3 protein. The profile shows approximately 60,000 distinct CDR3 sequences, 6% to 8% of them singletons. Sequenced input: synovial fluid, either unsorted or a sorted T cell fraction (not recorded which). This sequence was found in a male donor with ankylosing spondylitis.

CDR3 nucleotide sequence: TGTGCCAGCAGCTTAACGTCGGAGATTTCAGATACGCAGTATTTT. Translation gives CASSLTSEISDTQYF. This chain uses TRBV7-3 with TRBJ2-3; D is undetermined. Per germline, CDR1 SGHTA and CDR2 FQGTGA. The CDR3 has 15 amino acids. V lost 0 bases and J lost 4, with 11 bases in between.